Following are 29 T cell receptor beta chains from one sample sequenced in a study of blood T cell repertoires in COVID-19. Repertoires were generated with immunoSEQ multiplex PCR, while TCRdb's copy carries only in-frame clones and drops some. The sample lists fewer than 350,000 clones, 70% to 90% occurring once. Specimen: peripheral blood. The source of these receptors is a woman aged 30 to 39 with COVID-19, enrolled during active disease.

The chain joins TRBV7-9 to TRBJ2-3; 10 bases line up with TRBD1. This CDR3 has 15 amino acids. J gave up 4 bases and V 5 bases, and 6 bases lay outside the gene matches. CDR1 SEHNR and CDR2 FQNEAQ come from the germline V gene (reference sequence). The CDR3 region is CASSVRQGASDTQYF. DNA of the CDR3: TGTGCCAGCAGCGTGCGACAGGGGGCCTCAGATACGCAGTATTTT.

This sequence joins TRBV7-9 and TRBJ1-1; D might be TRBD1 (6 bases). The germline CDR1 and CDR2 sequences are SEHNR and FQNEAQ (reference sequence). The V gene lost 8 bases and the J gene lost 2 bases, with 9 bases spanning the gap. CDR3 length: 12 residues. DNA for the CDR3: TGTGCCAGCGGGACACCTAACACTGAAGCTTTCTTT. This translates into CASGTPNTEAFF. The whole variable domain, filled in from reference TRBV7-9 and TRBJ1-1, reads DTGVSQNPRHKITKRGQNVTFRCDPISEHNRLYWYRQTLGQGPEFLTYFQNEAQLEKSRLLSDRFSAERPKGSFSTLEIQRTEQGDSAMYLCASGTPNTEAFFGQGTRLTVV.

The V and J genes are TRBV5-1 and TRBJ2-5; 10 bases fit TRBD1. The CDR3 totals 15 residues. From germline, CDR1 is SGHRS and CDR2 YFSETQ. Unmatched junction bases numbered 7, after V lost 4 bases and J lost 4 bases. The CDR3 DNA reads TGCGCCAGCAGCACGATGACAGGGGGCCCAGAGACCCAGTACTTC. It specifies CASSTMTGGPETQYF.

The CDR3 DNA reads TGTGCCAGCAGCCTTGGCGGGGGGAGTTATAATTCACCCCTCCACTTT. It yields the protein CASSLGGGSYNSPLHF. The gene calls are TRBV11-2 and TRBJ1-6; the D gene is possibly TRBD1 (5 bases). There are 16 residues in the CDR3. CDR1 SGHAT and CDR2 FQNNGV come from the germline V gene. Trimming stripped 5 bases from V and 4 bases from J, with 15 bases between.

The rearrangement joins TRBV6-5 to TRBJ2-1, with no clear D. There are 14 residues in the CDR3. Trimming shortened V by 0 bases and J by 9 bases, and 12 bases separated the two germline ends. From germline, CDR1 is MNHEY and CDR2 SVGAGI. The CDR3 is CASSYSVSYGEQFF. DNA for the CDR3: TGTGCCAGCAGTTACTCGGTTAGCTACGGTGAGCAGTTCTTC.

CDR3 amino acids: CASQWTGGGSSPLHF. The CDR3 nucleotides read TGTGCCAGCCAATGGACAGGTGGTGGGAGTTCACCCCTCCACTTT. The V and J genes are TRBV28 and TRBJ1-6; 7 bases agree with TRBD1. CDR1 MDHEN and CDR2 SYDVKM come from the germline V gene. The V segment lost 8 bases and the J segment 9 bases; nucleotides outside the gene matches: 13. The CDR3 totals 15 residues.

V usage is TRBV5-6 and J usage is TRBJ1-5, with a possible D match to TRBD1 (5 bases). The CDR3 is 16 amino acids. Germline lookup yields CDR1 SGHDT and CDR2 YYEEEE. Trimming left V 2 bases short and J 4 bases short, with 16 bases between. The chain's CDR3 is CASSFGTDRLNQPQHF. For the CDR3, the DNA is TGTGCCAGCAGCTTCGGAACTGACAGATTGAATCAGCCCCAGCATTTT.

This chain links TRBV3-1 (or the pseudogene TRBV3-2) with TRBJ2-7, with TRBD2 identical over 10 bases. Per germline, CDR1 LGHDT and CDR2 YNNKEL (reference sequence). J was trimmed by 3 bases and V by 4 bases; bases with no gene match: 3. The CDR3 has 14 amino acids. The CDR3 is CASSLASGGYEQYF. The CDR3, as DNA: TGTGCCAGCAGCCTAGCTAGCGGGGGCTACGAGCAGTACTTC.

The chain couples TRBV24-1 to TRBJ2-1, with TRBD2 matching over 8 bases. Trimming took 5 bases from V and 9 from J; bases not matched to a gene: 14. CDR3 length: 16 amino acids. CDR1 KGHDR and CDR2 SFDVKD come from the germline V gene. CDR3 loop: CATSVTSERGKGEQFF. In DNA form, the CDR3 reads TGTGCCACCAGTGTGACGTCCGAGCGGGGGAAGGGTGAGCAGTTCTTC.

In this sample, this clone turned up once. In DNA, the CDR3 is TGTGCTAGTGGTTTGGGTGGGACAGGGGGCCCGACTAACTATGGCTACACCTTC. It encodes CASGLGGTGGPTNYGYTF. V is TRBV12-5 and J is TRBJ1-2; 12 bases line up with TRBD1. Germline values: CDR1 LGHNT, CDR2 FRNRAP. The CDR3 covers 18 residues. With 1 base clipped from V and 0 bases from J, the junction kept 6 bases outside the gene matches.

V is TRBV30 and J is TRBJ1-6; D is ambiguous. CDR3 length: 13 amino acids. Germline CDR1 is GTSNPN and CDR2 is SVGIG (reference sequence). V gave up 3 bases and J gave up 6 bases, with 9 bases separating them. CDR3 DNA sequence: TGTGCCTGGAGCGCGGGTGGTAATTCACCCCTCCACTTT. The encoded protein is CAWSAGGNSPLHF.

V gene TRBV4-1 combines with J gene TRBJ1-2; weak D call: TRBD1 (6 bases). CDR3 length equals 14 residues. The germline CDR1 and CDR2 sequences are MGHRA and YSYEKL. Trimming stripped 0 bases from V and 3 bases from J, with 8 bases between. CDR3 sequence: CASSQDNRDYGYTF. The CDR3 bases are TGCGCCAGCAGCCAAGACAACAGGGACTATGGCTACACCTTC.

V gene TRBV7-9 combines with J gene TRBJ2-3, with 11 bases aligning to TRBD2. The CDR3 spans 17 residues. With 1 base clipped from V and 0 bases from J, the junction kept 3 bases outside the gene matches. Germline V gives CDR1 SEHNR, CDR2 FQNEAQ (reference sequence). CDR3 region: CASSLVGTSGSTDTQYF. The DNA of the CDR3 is TGTGCCAGCAGCTTAGTTGGGACTAGCGGTAGCACAGATACGCAGTATTTT. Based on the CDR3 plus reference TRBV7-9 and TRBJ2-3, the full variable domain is DTGVSQNPRHKITKRGQNVTFRCDPISEHNRLYWYRQTLGQGPEFLTYFQNEAQLEKSRLLSDRFSAERPKGSFSTLEIQRTEQGDSAMYLCASSLVGTSGSTDTQYFGPGTRLTVL.

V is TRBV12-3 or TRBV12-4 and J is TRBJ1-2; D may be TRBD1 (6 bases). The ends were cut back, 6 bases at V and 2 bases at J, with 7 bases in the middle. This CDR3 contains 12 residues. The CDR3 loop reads CASRQGNYGYTF. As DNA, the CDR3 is TGTGCCAGCAGACAGGGCAACTATGGCTACACCTTC.

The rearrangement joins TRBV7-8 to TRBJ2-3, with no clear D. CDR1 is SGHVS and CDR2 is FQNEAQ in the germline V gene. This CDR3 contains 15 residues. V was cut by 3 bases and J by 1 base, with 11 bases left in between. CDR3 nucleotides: TGTGCCAGCAGCTTGGCCTCCCACCGCACAGATACGCAGTATTTT. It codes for CASSLASHRTDTQYF.

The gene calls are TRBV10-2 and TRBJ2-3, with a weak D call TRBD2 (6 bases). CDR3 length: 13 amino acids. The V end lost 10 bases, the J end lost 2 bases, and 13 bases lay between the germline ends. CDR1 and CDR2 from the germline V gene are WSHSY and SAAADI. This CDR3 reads CAILDYFTDTQYF. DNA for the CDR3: TGCGCCATTCTGGACTACTTCACAGATACGCAGTATTTT.

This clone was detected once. As DNA, the CDR3 is TGTGCCAGCAGCGTCACAGGGGAAAAACTGTTTTTT. This gives the protein CASSVTGEKLFF. This chain joins TRBV14 and TRBJ1-4; the D gene is possibly TRBD1 (6 bases). From germline, CDR1 is SGHDN and CDR2 FVKESK. The CDR3 runs 12 residues. V was cut by 5 bases and J by 8 bases, with 9 bases left in between. Complete variable domain (other parts from reference TRBV14 and TRBJ1-4): EAGVTQFPSHSVIEKGQTVTLRCDPISGHDNLYWYRRVMGKEIKFLLHFVKESKQDESGMPNNRFLAERTGGTYSTLKVQPAELEDSGVYFCASSVTGEKLFFGSGTQLSVL.

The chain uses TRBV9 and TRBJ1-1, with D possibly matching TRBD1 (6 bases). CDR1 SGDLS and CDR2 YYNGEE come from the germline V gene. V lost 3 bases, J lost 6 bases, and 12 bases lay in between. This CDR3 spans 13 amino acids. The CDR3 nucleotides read TGTGCCAGCAGCGACAAGGGGGTTGCTGAAGCTTTCTTT. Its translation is CASSDKGVAEAFF.

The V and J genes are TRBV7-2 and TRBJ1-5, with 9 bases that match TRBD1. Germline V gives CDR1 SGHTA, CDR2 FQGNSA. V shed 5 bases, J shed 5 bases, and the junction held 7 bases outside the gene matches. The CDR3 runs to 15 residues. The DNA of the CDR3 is TGTGCCAGCAGCGCCGCGGGACAGGGATATCAGCCCCAGCATTTT. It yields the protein CASSAAGQGYQPQHF.

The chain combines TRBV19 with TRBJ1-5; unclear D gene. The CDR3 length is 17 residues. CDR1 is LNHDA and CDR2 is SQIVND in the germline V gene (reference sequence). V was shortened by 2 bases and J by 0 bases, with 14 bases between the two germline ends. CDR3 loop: CASSINPGWNSNQPQHF. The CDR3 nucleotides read TGTGCCAGTAGTATAAACCCCGGGTGGAATAGCAATCAGCCCCAGCATTTT.

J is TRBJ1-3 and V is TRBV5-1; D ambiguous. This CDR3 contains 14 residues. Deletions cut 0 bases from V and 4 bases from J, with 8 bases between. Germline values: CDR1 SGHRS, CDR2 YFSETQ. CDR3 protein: CASSLGLEGNTIYF. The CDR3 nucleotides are TGCGCCAGCAGCTTGGGGCTTGAAGGAAACACCATATATTTT.

CDR3 nucleotides: TGTGCCAGCAGTTCCCGGGGGGTCCGAACTGAAGCTTTCTTT. This translates into CASSSRGVRTEAFF. The rearrangement uses TRBV6-5 and TRBJ1-1, with D possibly TRBD1 on 5 matching bases. This CDR3 is built from 14 residues. Trimming shortened V by 4 bases and J by 5 bases, and 14 bases separated the two germline ends. The germline CDR1 and CDR2 sequences are MNHEY and SVGAGI.

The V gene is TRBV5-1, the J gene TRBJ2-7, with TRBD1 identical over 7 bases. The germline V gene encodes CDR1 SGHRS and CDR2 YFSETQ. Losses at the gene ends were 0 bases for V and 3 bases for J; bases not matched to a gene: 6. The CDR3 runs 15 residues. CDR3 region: CASSLGQGVIYEQYF. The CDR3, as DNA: TGCGCCAGCAGCTTGGGGCAGGGGGTGATCTACGAGCAGTACTTC. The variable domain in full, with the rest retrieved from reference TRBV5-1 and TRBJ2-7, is KAGVTQTPRYLIKTRGQQVTLSCSPISGHRSVSWYQQTPGQGLQFLFEYFSETQRNKGNFPGRFSGRQFSNSRSEMNVSTLELGDSALYLCASSLGQGVIYEQYFGPGTRLTVT.

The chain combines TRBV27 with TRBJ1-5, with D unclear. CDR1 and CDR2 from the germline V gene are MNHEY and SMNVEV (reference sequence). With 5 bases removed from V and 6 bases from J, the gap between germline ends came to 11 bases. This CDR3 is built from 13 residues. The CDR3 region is CASSASWAQPQHF. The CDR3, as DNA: TGTGCCAGCAGTGCCTCCTGGGCTCAGCCCCAGCATTTT.

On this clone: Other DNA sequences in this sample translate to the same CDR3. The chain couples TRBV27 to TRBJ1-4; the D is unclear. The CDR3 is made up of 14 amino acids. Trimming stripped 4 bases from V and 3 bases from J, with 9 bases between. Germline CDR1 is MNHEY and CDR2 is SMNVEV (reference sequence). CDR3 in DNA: TGTGCCAGCAGTTCCCGCAGTTCTAATGAAAAACTGTTTTTT. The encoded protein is CASSSRSSNEKLFF.

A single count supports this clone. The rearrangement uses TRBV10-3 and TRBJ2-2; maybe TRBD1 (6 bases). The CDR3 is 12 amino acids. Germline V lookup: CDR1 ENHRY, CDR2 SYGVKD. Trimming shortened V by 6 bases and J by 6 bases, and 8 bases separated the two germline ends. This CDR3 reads CAISGQSGELFF. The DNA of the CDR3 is TGTGCCATCAGCGGACAGTCCGGGGAGCTGTTTTTT.

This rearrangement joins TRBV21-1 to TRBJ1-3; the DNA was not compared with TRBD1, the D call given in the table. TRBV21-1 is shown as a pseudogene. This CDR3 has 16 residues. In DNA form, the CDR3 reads TGTGCCAGCAGCAAAATGAGGCGGCCGGACAGAAACACCATATATTTT. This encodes CASSKMRRPDRNTIYF.

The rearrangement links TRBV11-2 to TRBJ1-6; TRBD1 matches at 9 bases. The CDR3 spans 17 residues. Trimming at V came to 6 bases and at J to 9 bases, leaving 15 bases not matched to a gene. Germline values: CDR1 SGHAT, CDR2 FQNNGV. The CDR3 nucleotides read TGTGCCAGCAGATCCGGGACAGGGCGCTTTAAGATTTCACCCCTCCACTTT. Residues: CASRSGTGRFKISPLHF.

The CDR3 DNA reads TGTGCCAGCAGCTTAGCTCGGACGCGGAGCGGGGCAGAGCAGTTCTTC. Translated, it gives CASSLARTRSGAEQFF. This chain joins TRBV7-2 and TRBJ2-1; TRBD2 matches at 7 bases. V was pared by 0 bases and J by 10 bases, with 12 bases of the junction left unmatched. This CDR3 has 16 residues. Germline V gives CDR1 SGHTA, CDR2 FQGNSA.